Listed below are T cell receptor beta chains from one sample, sequenced in a study of control samples from healthy donors and cancer patients. Sequencing used immunoSEQ multiplex PCR; TCRdb keeps in-frame clones, though not all of them. The sample yields approximately 30,000 clones, around 94% seen once. The source material was blood. Receptors were obtained from a man in his sixties in good health. Each CDR3 is given with its conserved first and last residue. The D gene is left open where the match is weak. Not all rows give a size; the values are once, few, many and, for expanded clones, a class.

NA	15	TRBV14	TRBJ2-3	NA	CAGSQVGRGVNTQYF	TGTGCCGGCAGCCAAGTGGGGAGGGGGGTGAATACGCAGTATTTT
NA	15	TRBV7-2	TRBJ1-6	NA	CASSLGSVNNSPLHF	TGTGCCAGCAGCTTAGGATCCGTCAATAATTCACCCCTCCACTTT
NA	13	TRBV7-9	TRBJ1-1	NA	CASSFIMNTEAFF	TGTGCCAGCAGCTTTATCATGAACACTGAAGCTTTCTTT
NA	14	TRBV7-2	TRBJ2-7	NA	CASSFSPLPYEQYF	TGTGCCAGCAGCTTCTCCCCCCTTCCCTACGAGCAGTACTTC
NA	11	TRBV6-4	TRBJ1-6	NA	CASRRVSPLHF	TGTGCCAGCAGAAGGGTATCACCCCTCCACTTT
TRBD1	13	TRBV28	TRBJ1-2	NA	CASSTTGVYGYTF	TGTGCCAGCAGCACGACAGGGGTCTATGGCTACACCTTC
NA	12	TRBV7-8	TRBJ2-2	NA	CASSPSTGELFF	TGTGCCAGCAGCCCCTCCACCGGGGAGCTGTTTTTT
TRBD2	16	TRBV24-1	TRBJ2-1	NA	CATSDLQAGGYNEQFF	TGTGCCACCAGTGATTTGCAAGCGGGGGGTTACAATGAGCAGTTCTTC
NA	13	TRBV6-4	TRBJ1-2	NA	CASSVSPNYGYTF	TGTGCCAGCAGTGTTTCCCCTAACTATGGCTACACCTTC
NA	14	TRBV19	TRBJ1-6	NA	CASSTPGPDSPLHF	TGTGCCAGTAGTACGCCGGGCCCCGATTCACCCCTCCACTTT
NA	14	TRBV19	TRBJ2-1	NA	CASTKGDTHNEQFF	TGTGCCAGTACCAAGGGGGACACCCACAATGAGCAGTTCTTC
TRBD1	14	TRBV7-2	TRBJ2-1	once	CASKWDRGHHEQFF	TGTGCCAGCAAGTGGGACAGGGGGCACCATGAGCAGTTCTTC
NA	13	TRBV2	TRBJ1-2	NA	CASNKDGGLGYTF	TGTGCCAGCAACAAGGACGGGGGGCTTGGCTACACCTTC
NA	13	TRBV5-4	TRBJ2-1	NA	CASSFDFAGEQFF	TGTGCCAGCAGCTTTGATTTCGCGGGTGAGCAGTTCTTC
NA	14	TRBV28	TRBJ1-3	NA	CASSSPGAENTIYF	TGTGCCAGCAGTTCCCCCGGTGCGGAAAACACCATATATTTT
NA	15	TRBV6-2/TRBV6-3	TRBJ1-5	NA	CASSYQTLGNQPQHF	TGTGCCAGCAGTTACCAGACCCTGGGCAATCAGCCCCAGCATTTT
TRBD1	15	TRBV4-3	TRBJ1-1	NA	CASSQNRGEDTEAFF	TGCGCCAGCAGCCAAAACAGGGGGGAGGACACTGAAGCTTTCTTT
NA	16	TRBV10-3	TRBJ1-3	NA	CAISGTGPYSGNTIYF	TGTGCCATCAGTGGAACAGGCCCCTATTCTGGAAACACCATATATTTT
NA	15	TRBV28	TRBJ1-3	NA	CASSLYPGQGNTIYF	TGTGCCAGCAGTTTATACCCCGGACAGGGAAACACCATATATTTT
NA	16	TRBV19	TRBJ2-1	NA	CASSTTAVAAYNEQFF	TGTGCCAGTAGTACAACCGCCGTGGCCGCCTACAATGAGCAGTTCTTC
NA	15	TRBV5-1	TRBJ2-3	NA	CASSSRGGGTDTQYF	TGCGCCAGCAGCTCCCGTGGGGGAGGCACAGATACGCAGTATTTT
TRBD1	15	TRBV7-9	TRBJ1-4	NA	CASSLMGTGDEKLFF	TGTGCCAGCAGCTTAATGGGGACAGGGGATGAAAAACTGTTTTTT
NA	17	TRBV2	TRBJ2-3	NA	CASTRRGTPGRTDTQYF	TGTGCCAGCACCCGAAGAGGGACCCCGGGGAGGACAGATACGCAGTATTTT
TRBD1	15	TRBV6-2/TRBV6-3	TRBJ1-2	few	CASSYADRNLYGYTF	TGTGCCAGCAGTTACGCGGACAGGAACCTCTATGGCTACACCTTC
TRBD1	15	TRBV6-4	TRBJ1-2	NA	CATSPRTGDNYGYTF	TGTGCCACCTCTCCCCGGACAGGGGATAACTATGGCTACACCTTC
NA	15	TRBV10-3	TRBJ1-4	NA	CAISDSGGPNEKLFF	TGTGCCATCAGTGATAGTGGCGGACCTAATGAAAAACTGTTTTTT
NA	11	TRBV29-1	TRBJ1-1	NA	CSVRPSTEAFF	TGCAGCGTCCGGCCGTCCACTGAAGCTTTCTTT
NA	15	TRBV6-4	TRBJ2-2	NA	CASSDVGDNTGELFF	TGTGCCAGCAGTGACGTGGGGGATAACACCGGGGAGCTGTTTTTT
NA	13	TRBV18	TRBJ1-5	NA	CASSITSNQPQHF	TGTGCCAGCTCAATAACTAGCAATCAGCCCCAGCATTTT
NA	16	TRBV7-2	TRBJ1-2	NA	CASSLAYLGSNYGYTF	TGTGCCAGCAGCTTAGCGTACCTGGGCTCTAACTATGGCTACACCTTC
NA	16	TRBV2	TRBJ2-2	few	CASSEYSPLGAGELFF	TGTGCCAGCAGTGAATACAGCCCGCTAGGGGCCGGGGAGCTGTTTTTT
TRBD2	17	TRBV7-2	TRBJ2-1	NA	CASSLARIAGGSGEQFF	TGTGCCAGCAGCTTAGCGCGTATAGCGGGGGGATCGGGTGAGCAGTTCTTC
TRBD2	15	TRBV6-5	TRBJ2-3	NA	CASSHGAAGTDTQYF	TGTGCCAGCAGCCACGGCGCAGCGGGAACAGATACGCAGTATTTT
TRBD1	15	TRBV6-5	TRBJ1-6	NA	CASSYSGQEYSPLHF	TGTGCCAGCAGTTACTCAGGACAGGAATATTCACCCCTCCACTTT
NA	11	TRBV20-1	TRBJ2-5	NA	CSAGPGETQYF	TGCAGTGCCGGACCAGGAGAGACCCAGTACTTC